This T cell receptor (beta chain) was retrieved from a study of CD8 T cells in Susac syndrome. About 0.5 to 1 ug RNA was reverse transcribed with random hexamers. TCRdb passed the immunoSEQ multiplex PCR reads through MiXCR, listing each CDR3 protein once. Of about 90,000 distinct CDR3 sequences listed, 90% to 95% are singletons. Healthy donors constituted the control group, matched for age and sex. The TCR was taken from a human donor in good health. The sequencing sample was made of CD8+ T cells from PBMCs.

CDR3 loop: CASSQEGRNQETQYF. The CDR3, as DNA: TGCGCCAGCAGCCAAGAAGGACGGAACCAAGAGACCCAGTACTTC. The chain combines TRBV4-1 with TRBJ2-5; D gene ambiguous. Looked up from germline, CDR1 is MGHRA and CDR2 is YSYEKL. V lost 0 bases, J lost 0 bases, and 8 bases lay in between. This CDR3 spans 15 amino acids.